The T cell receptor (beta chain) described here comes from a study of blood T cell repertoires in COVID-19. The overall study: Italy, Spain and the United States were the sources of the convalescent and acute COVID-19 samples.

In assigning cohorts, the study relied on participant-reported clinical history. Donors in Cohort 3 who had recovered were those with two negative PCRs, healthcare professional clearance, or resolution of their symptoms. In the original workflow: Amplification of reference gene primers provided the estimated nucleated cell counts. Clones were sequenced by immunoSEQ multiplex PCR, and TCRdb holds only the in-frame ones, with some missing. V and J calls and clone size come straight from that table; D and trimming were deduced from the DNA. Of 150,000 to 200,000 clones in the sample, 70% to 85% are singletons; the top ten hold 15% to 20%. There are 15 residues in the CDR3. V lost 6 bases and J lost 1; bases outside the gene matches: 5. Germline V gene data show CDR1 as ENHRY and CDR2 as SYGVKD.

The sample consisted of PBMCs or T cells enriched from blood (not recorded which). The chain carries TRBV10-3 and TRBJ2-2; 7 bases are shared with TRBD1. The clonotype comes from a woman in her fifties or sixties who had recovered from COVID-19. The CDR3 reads CAISRGQENTGELFF. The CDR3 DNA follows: TGTGCCATCAGCCGAGGACAGGAGAACACCGGGGAGCTGTTTTTT.